The sequence of this T cell receptor (beta chain) was determined in a study of identical twins. Study results and limitations: Abundant beta clonotypes from cord blood had fewer insertions, unlike memory repertoires, which showed none.

This CDR3 has 13 residues. Germline V lookup: CDR1 SEHNR, CDR2 FQNEAQ (reference sequence). Trimming cost V 2 bases and J 4 bases, with 8 bases left between them. In the case of this clonotype: The antigen is unknown.

TCRdb analysed the 5' RACE reads with MiXCR anew, one entry per CDR3 protein. The sample lists 1,800,000 or so distinct CDR3 sequences; about 32% were seen once. The sequencing sample was made of cord blood. This TCR derives from a newborn girl in good health. This chain uses TRBV7-9 with TRBJ1-1; D ambiguous. The CDR3, as DNA: TGTGCCAGCAGCTTACATACGGGCACTGAAGCTTTCTTT. Translated: CASSLHTGTEAFF.